This paragraph reports one T cell receptor beta chain. TCRdb reanalysed the 5' RACE reads using MiXCR and keeps one entry per CDR3 protein. The top ten clones hold 6.1% of a sample with hundreds of thousands of distinct CDR3 sequences, roughly 30% of them seen once. Losses at the gene ends were 0 bases for V and 7 bases for J; bases not matched to a gene: 7. The CDR3 runs 15 residues. CDR1 is LGHDT, CDR2 YNNKEL, per germline (reference sequence). This specimen comes from a study of identical twins' blood T cells. The sequence derives from a woman between 18 and 55 years old in good health. The chain combines TRBV3-1 with TRBJ2-7; 9 positions match TRBD1. Sequencing was done on a sample of PBMCs. CDR3 loop: CASSQDWTGEGEQYF. The CDR3 DNA is TGTGCCAGCAGCCAAGATTGGACAGGGGAGGGAGAGCAGTACTTC.